This is a list of T cell receptor beta chains from one sample in a study of T cell responses to AZD1222 COVID-19 vaccine. Clones were sequenced by immunoSEQ multiplex PCR, and TCRdb holds only the in-frame ones, with some missing. Counted here are 95,000 to 150,000 clones, 88% occurring once; the ten biggest clones make up about 4.7%. Specimen: peripheral blood, collected on day 0 of AZD1222 vaccination. Source of these receptors: an adult in good health. CDR3s include the opening cysteine and the closing phenylalanine or tryptophan. D genes are given only for firm matches. The size entry is marked missing in some rows and otherwise reads once, few, many or a size class.

v_gene	j_gene	abundance	d_gene	CDR3aa	CDR3nt
TRBV15	TRBJ2-7	NA	NA	CATSRDPRGAYEQYF	TGTGCCACCAGCAGAGATCCCAGGGGAGCCTACGAGCAGTACTTC
TRBV28	TRBJ1-1	NA	NA	CASSRPDVEAFF	TGTGCCAGCAGTCGCCCCGACGTGGAAGCTTTCTTT
TRBV5-1	TRBJ1-4	once	TRBD1	CASSFQGDPNEKLFF	TGCGCCAGCAGCTTCCAGGGGGACCCTAATGAAAAACTGTTTTTT
TRBV18	TRBJ2-2	NA	TRBD2	CASSPGSPSGYTGGELFF	TGTGCCAGCTCACCAGGTTCGCCTAGCGGGTACACTGGCGGGGAGCTGTTTTTT
TRBV27	TRBJ2-1	once	NA	CASSLREVVYNEQFF	TGTGCCAGCAGTCTGAGGGAGGTTGTCTACAATGAGCAGTTCTTC
TRBV4-1	TRBJ1-2	NA	TRBD1	CAPSRPGQGRNYGYTF	TGCGCCCCCAGCCGCCCGGGACAGGGGCGAAACTATGGCTACACCTTC
TRBV10-3	TRBJ2-5	NA	NA	CAISGGLFLEETQYF	TGTGCCATCAGCGGTGGACTCTTCCTGGAGGAGACCCAGTACTTC
TRBV7-9	TRBJ1-1	NA	TRBD1	CASSGTGVSIERYTEAFF	TGTGCCAGCAGCGGGACAGGGGTTTCCATCGAGCGCTACACTGAAGCTTTCTTT
TRBV13	TRBJ2-7	NA	NA	CASSPGWSSYEQYF	TGTGCCAGCAGCCCAGGTTGGAGCTCCTACGAGCAGTACTTC
TRBV21-1	TRBJ1-1	NA	NA	CASSAPTSEVMNTEAFF	TGTGCCAGCAGCGCACCTACATCCGAGGTAATGAACACTGAAGCTTTCTTT
TRBV5-5	TRBJ1-2	NA	NA	CASSLVAYGYTF	TGTGCCAGCAGCTTGGTAGCTTATGGCTACACCTTC
TRBV12-5	TRBJ2-1	NA	NA	CASGLGSVQFF	TGTGCTAGTGGTTTGGGTAGCGTGCAGTTCTTC
TRBV5-8	TRBJ1-1	few	TRBD1	CASSFDRANTEAFF	TGTGCCAGCAGCTTCGACAGGGCTAACACTGAAGCTTTCTTT
TRBV4-1	TRBJ2-1	NA	NA	CASSHPTGLTPTVGEQFF	TGCGCCAGCAGCCATCCGACGGGACTTACCCCGACGGTGGGAGAGCAGTTCTTC
TRBV6-4	TRBJ1-6	NA	NA	CASSDSGTANSPLHF	TGTGCCAGCAGTGACTCGGGCACAGCCAATTCACCCCTCCACTTT
TRBV9	TRBJ2-2	NA	NA	CASSGEGTGELFF	TGTGCCAGCAGCGGTGAGGGCACCGGGGAGCTGTTTTTT